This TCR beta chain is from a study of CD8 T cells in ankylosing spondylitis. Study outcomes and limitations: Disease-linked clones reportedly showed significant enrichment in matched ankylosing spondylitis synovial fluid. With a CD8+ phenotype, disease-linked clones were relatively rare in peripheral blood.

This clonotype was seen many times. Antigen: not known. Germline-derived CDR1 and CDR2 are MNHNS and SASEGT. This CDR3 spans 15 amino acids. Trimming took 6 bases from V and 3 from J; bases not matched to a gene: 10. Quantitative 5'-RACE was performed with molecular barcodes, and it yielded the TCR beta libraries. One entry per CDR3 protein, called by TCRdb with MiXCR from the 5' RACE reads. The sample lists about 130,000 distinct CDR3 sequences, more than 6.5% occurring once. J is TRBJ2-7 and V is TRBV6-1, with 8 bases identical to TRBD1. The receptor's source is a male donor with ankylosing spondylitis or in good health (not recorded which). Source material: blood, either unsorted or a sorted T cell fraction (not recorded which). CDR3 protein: CASRTGDSIYYEQYF. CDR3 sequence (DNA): TGTGCCAGCAGGACAGGGGATTCTATTTACTACGAGCAGTACTTC.